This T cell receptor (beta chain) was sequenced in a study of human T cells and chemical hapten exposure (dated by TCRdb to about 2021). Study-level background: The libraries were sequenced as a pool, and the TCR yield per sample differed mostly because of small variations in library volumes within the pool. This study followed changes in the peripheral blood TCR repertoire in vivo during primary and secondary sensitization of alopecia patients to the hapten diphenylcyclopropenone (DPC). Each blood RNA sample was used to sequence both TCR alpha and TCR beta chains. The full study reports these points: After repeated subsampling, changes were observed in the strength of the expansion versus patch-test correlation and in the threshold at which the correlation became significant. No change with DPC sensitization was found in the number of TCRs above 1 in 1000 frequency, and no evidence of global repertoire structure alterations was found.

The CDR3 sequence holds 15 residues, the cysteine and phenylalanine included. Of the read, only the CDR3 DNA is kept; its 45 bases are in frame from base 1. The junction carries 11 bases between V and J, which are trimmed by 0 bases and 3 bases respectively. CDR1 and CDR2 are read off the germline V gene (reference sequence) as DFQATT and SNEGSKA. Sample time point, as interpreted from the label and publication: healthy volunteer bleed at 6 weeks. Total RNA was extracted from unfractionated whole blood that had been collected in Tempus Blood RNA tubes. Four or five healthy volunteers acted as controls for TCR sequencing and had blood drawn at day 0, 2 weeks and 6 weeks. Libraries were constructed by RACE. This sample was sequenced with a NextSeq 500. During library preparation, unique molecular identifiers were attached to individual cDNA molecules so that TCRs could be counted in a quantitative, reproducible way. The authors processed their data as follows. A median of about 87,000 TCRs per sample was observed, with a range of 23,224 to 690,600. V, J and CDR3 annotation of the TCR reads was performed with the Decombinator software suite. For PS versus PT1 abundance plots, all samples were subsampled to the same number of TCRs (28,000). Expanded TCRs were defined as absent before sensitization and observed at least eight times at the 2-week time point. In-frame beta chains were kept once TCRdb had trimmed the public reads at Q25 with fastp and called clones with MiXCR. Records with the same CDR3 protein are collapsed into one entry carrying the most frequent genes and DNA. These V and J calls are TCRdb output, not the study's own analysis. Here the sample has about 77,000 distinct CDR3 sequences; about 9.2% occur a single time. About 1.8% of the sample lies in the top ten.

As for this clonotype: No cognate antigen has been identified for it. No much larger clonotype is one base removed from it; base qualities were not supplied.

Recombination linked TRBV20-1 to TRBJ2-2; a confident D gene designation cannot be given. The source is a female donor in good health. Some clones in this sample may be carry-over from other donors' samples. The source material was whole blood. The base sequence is TGCAGTGCTAGAGATCTTGGTGTCGACACCGGGGAGCTGTTTTTT. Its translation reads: CSARDLGVDTGELFF.